This entry concerns a single T cell receptor beta chain. Its antigen remains unidentified. This entry comes from a study of blood T cells in healthy people across ages. Findings of the study overall: Not knowing donor CMV status may have confounded expanded clonotype changes. Estimates based on one million T cells were treated as lower bounds.

The CDR3 covers 19 residues. Germline CDR1 ENHRY, CDR2 SYGVKD. Trimming shortened V by 0 bases and J by 2 bases, and 21 bases separated the two germline ends. Sample-barcoded 5' priming and a J-beta primer mix drove a second PCR of roughly 7 to 11 cycles. Each cDNA molecule was tagged by a template-switch adaptor with 12 random nucleotides. One entry per CDR3 protein, called by TCRdb with MiXCR from the 5' RACE reads. The sample has about 970,000 distinct CDR3 sequences; about 53% are singletons. Total RNA, at least 5.5 micrograms per sample, was extracted from PBMCs. Sequenced: blood. This chain uses TRBV10-3 with TRBJ2-3; D not resolved. This receptor was identified in a woman aged 55-70 years in good health. DNA of the CDR3: TGTGCCATCAGTGAGTCGGGTTTGGCTAGTGCCCTTTTCACAGATACGCAGTATTTT. Encoded protein: CAISESGLASALFTDTQYF.